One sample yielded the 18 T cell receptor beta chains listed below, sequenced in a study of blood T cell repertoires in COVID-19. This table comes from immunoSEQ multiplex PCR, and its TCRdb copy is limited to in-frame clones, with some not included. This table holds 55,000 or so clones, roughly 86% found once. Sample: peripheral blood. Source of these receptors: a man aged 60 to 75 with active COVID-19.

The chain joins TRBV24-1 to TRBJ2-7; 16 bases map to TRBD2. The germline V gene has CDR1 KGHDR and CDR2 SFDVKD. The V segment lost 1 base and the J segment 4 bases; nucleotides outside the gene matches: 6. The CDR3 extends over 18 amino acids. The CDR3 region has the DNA TGTGCCACCAGTGATTTACCGGGACTAGCGGGAGGGTCATACGAGCAGTACTTC. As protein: CATSDLPGLAGGSYEQYF.

The CDR3 DNA reads as TGTGCCAGCAGCCGGGTTAACAGGGGTACCGGGAGATACGACGAGCAGTACTTC. This translates into CASSRVNRGTGRYDEQYF. This sequence joins TRBV27 and TRBJ2-7; a weak D match, TRBD1 (7 bases). V lost 6 bases and J lost 5, with 29 bases in between. This CDR3 contains 18 residues. Germline values: CDR1 MNHEY, CDR2 SMNVEV (reference sequence).

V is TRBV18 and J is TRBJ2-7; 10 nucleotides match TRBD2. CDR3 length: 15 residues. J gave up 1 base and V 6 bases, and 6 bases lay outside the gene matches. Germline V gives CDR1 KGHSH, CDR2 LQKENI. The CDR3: CASSGAGGRSYEQYF. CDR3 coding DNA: TGTGCCAGCTCGGGAGCGGGAGGGCGGTCCTACGAGCAGTACTTC.

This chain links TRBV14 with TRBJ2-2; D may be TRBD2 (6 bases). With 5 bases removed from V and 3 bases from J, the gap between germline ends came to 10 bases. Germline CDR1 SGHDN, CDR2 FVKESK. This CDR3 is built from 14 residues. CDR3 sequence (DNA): TGTGCCAGCAGCTCGACTAGATACACCGGGGAGCTGTTTTTT. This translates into CASSSTRYTGELFF.

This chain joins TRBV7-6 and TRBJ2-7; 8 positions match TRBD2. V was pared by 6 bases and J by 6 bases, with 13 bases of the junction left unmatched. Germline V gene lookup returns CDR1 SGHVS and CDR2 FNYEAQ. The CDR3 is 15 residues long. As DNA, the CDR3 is TGTGCCAGCAGTCCCGGGGGGGCCCACCCAGGCGAGCAGTACTTC. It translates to CASSPGGAHPGEQYF.

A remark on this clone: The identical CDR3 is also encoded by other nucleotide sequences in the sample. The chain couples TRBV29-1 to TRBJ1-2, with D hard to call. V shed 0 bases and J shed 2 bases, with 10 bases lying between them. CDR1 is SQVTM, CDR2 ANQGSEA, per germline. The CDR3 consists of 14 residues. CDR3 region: CSVEDTGSNYGYTF. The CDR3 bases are TGCAGCGTTGAAGATACGGGGTCCAACTATGGCTACACCTTC.

The CDR3 loop reads CASSGQGRQAFF. The CDR3 nucleotides are TGTGCCAGCAGCGGACAGGGGCGTCAGGCTTTCTTT. The chain joins TRBV7-2 to TRBJ1-1; 9 nucleotides match TRBD1. V shed 5 bases and J 11 bases; nucleotides not matched to a gene: 6. The germline V gene has CDR1 SGHTA and CDR2 FQGNSA. This CDR3 region has 12 residues.

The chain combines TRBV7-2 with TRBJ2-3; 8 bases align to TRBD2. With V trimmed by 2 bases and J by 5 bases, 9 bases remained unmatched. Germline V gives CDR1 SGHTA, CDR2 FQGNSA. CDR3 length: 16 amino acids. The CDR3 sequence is CASSLPRPAGEDTQYF. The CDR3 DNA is TGTGCCAGCAGCTTACCACGTCCAGCGGGAGAAGATACGCAGTATTTT. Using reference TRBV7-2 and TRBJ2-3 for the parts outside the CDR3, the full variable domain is GAGVSQSPSNKVTEKGKDVELRCDPISGHTALYWYRQSLGQGLEFLIYFQGNSAPDKSGLPSDRFSAERTGGSVSTLTIQRTQQEDSAVYLCASSLPRPAGEDTQYFGPGTRLTVL.

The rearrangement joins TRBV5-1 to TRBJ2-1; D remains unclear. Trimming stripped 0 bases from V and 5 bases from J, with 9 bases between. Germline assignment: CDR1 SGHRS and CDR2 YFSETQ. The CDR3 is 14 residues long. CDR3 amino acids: CASSLELPDNEQFF. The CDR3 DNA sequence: TGCGCCAGCAGCTTGGAACTCCCCGACAATGAGCAGTTCTTC.

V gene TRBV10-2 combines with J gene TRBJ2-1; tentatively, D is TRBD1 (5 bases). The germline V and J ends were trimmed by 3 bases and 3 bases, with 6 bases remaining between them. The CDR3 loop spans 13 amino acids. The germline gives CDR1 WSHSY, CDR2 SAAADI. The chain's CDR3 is CASSEDSYNEQFF. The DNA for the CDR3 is TGCGCCAGCAGTGAAGACAGCTACAATGAGCAGTTCTTC.

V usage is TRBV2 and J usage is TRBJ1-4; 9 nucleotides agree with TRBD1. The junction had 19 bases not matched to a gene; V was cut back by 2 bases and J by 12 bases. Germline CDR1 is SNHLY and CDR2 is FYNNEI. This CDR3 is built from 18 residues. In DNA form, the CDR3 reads TGTGCCAGCAGTGAATGGGGACAGGGCTTCGAAAACCCAGGGGAACTGTTTTTT. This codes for CASSEWGQGFENPGELFF.

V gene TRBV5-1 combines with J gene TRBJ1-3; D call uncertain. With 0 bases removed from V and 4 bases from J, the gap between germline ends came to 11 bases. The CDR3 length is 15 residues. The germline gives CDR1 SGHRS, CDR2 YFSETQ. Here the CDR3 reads CASSLEKGAGNTIYF. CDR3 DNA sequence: TGCGCCAGCAGCTTGGAGAAGGGAGCCGGAAACACCATATATTTT.

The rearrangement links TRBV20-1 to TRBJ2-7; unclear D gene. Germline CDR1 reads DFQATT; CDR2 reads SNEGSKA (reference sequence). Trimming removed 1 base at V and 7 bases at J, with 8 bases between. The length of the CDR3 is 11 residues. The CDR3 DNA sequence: TGCAGTGCTAGAGGCCCCGAGGAGCAGTACTTC. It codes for CSARGPEEQYF.

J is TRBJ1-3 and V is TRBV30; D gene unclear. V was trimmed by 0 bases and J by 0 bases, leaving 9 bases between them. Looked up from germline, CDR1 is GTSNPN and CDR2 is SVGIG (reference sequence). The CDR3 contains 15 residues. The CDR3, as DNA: TGTGCCTGGAGTGTGCAGCTAGGCTCTGGAAACACCATATATTTT. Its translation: CAWSVQLGSGNTIYF.

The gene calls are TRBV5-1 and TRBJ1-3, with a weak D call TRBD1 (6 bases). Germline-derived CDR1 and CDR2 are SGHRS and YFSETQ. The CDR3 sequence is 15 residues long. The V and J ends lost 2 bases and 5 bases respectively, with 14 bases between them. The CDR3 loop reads CASSFSGQGRNTIYF. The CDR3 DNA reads TGCGCCAGCAGCTTTAGTGGCCAGGGGCGAAACACCATATATTTT.

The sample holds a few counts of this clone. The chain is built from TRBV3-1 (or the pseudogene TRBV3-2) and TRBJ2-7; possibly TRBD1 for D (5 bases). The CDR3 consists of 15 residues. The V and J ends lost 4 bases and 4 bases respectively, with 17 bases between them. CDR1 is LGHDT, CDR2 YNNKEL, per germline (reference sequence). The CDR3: CASSPTQGGVYEQYF. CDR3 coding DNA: TGTGCCAGCAGCCCAACCCAGGGTGGGGTTTACGAGCAGTACTTC.

CDR3: CASSLASWLAGGPGDEQYF. CDR3 nucleotides: TGTGCCAGCAGCTTAGCGTCATGGCTAGCGGGAGGGCCCGGGGACGAGCAGTACTTC. The chain recombines TRBV7-2 with TRBJ2-7, with 12 bases identical to TRBD2. This CDR3 contains 19 residues. V gave up 0 bases and J gave up 5 bases; unmatched junction bases: 14. From germline, CDR1 is SGHTA and CDR2 FQGNSA.

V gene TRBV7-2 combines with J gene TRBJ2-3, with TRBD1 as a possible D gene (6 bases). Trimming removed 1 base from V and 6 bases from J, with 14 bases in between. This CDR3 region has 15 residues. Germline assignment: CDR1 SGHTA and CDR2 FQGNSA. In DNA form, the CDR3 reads TGTGCCAGCAGCTTAGGGAGTGGGGGCCGGGATACGCAGTATTTT. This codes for CASSLGSGGRDTQYF.